This T cell receptor (beta chain) was sequenced during a study of technical replicates of blood from a handful of donors. Sequencing used immunoSEQ multiplex PCR; TCRdb keeps in-frame clones, though not all of them. The top ten clones hold approximately 0.3% of a sample with about 75,000 clones, about 97% of them seen once. The germline V gene encodes CDR1 SGHAT and CDR2 FQNNGV. V was trimmed by 4 bases and J by 3 bases, leaving 13 bases between them. The length of the CDR3 is 14 residues. The specimen sequenced was T cells isolated from PBMCs. The clonotype was recovered from a human donor in good health. V and J are TRBV11-2 and TRBJ2-7, with D possibly TRBD2 on 6 matching bases. The CDR3 reads CASSYGGLIYEQYF. The CDR3 DNA follows: TGTGCCAGCAGCTACGGAGGGCTAATCTACGAGCAGTACTTC.